This TCR beta chain was sequenced during a study of T cell changes during pregnancy in multiple sclerosis. Germline V CDR1 and CDR2: SGHVS, FNYEAQ. This CDR3 has 16 residues. V was pared by 4 bases and J by 4 bases, with 8 bases of the junction left unmatched. The assay was immunoSEQ multiplex PCR, and TCRdb's table has in-frame clones only and misses some. Altogether more than 55,000 clones are present, 90% being singletons, with the ten largest covering 5.5% to 8%. This chain joins TRBV7-6 and TRBJ1-2; 11 bases agree with TRBD1. The TCR comes from a female donor in good health, enrolled as a control in a pregnancy study. Specimen: peripheral blood, collected in the third trimester of pregnancy. The CDR3 reads CASSSGQGAGGYGYTF. The DNA of the CDR3 is TGTGCCAGCAGCTCTGGACAGGGGGCCGGGGGCTATGGCTACACCTTC.